Below, 13 T cell receptor beta chains from the same sample are listed, as sequenced in a study of shared clonotypes between healthy human individuals. It was CD45RO-negative cells, positively selected for CCR7, that made up naive CD8 cells, with terminally differentiated effector memory CD45RA+ cells excluded. TCRdb's copy holds only in-frame clones and misses some; the assay was immunoSEQ multiplex PCR. Among about 680,000 clones listed, 92% were seen once. What was sequenced was naive CD8+ T cells sorted from blood. The receptors derive from a man under 40 in good health.

V and J are TRBV27 and TRBJ2-1; 8 bases align to TRBD2. This CDR3 has 14 amino acids. The V gene's germline CDR1 is MNHEY and CDR2 SMNVEV (reference sequence). The junction had 10 bases not matched to a gene; V was cut back by 7 bases and J by 8 bases. The DNA of the CDR3 is TGTGCCAGCACGTCCGGGACTAGTTTTTATGAGCAGTTCTTC. Translation: CASTSGTSFYEQFF.

The gene calls are TRBV15 and TRBJ2-1; the match to TRBD1 covers 9 bases. Germline V gene lookup returns CDR1 LNHNV and CDR2 YYDKDF (reference sequence). There are 14 residues in the CDR3. The trim removed 4 bases at V and 6 bases at J, leaving 4 bases unmatched. As DNA, the CDR3 is TGTGCCACCAGCACCCCGGGACAGGGCAATGAGCAGTTCTTC. Protein sequence: CATSTPGQGNEQFF.

V is TRBV13 and J is TRBJ2-1; D call uncertain. The germline V and J ends were trimmed by 1 base and 2 bases, with 15 bases remaining between them. Germline V gene data show CDR1 as PRHDT and CDR2 as FYEKMQ (reference sequence). CDR3 length equals 17 residues. CDR3 nucleotides: TGTGCCAGCAGCTTAGCGCTCCTCGGCCCTACCTACAATGAGCAGTTCTTC. Protein sequence: CASSLALLGPTYNEQFF.

The chain has TRBV7-3 and TRBJ2-1; perhaps TRBD2 as D (6 bases). Germline-derived CDR1 and CDR2 are SGHTA and FQGTGA. The CDR3 consists of 17 residues. Trimming cost V 5 bases and J 0 bases, with 17 bases left between them. The CDR3 DNA follows: TGTGCCAGCAGCCCACGAGATGTGGGAGGCTCCTACAATGAGCAGTTCTTC. It specifies CASSPRDVGGSYNEQFF.

The genes are TRBV5-1 and TRBJ2-7; 9 nucleotides align to TRBD2. The CDR3 consists of 16 residues. The germline V gene encodes CDR1 SGHRS and CDR2 YFSETQ. Germline trimming cut 0 bases from V and 3 bases from J; bases unmatched to any gene: 7. CDR3 region: CASSLESSGNLYEQYF. The CDR3 DNA reads as TGCGCCAGCAGCTTGGAGTCTAGCGGGAACCTCTACGAGCAGTACTTC. The full variable domain, with the rest looked up from reference TRBV5-1 and TRBJ2-7, is KAGVTQTPRYLIKTRGQQVTLSCSPISGHRSVSWYQQTPGQGLQFLFEYFSETQRNKGNFPGRFSGRQFSNSRSEMNVSTLELGDSALYLCASSLESSGNLYEQYFGPGTRLTVT.

The rearrangement links TRBV27 to TRBJ2-1; the match to TRBD1 covers 7 bases. The CDR3 sequence is 13 residues long. V shed 5 bases and J 10 bases; nucleotides not matched to a gene: 8. Germline V gene lookup returns CDR1 MNHEY and CDR2 SMNVEV (reference sequence). The chain's CDR3 is CASSPSRDREQFF. CDR3 DNA sequence: TGTGCCAGCAGTCCGTCTAGGGACAGAGAGCAGTTCTTC.

For this clone: The same CDR3 is also encoded by other DNA sequences in this sample. The chain employs TRBV7-9 and TRBJ1-5; tentative D call: TRBD1 (6 bases). V was trimmed by 1 base and J by 0 bases, leaving 13 bases between them. There are 17 residues in the CDR3. Germline V gives CDR1 SEHNR, CDR2 FQNEAQ (reference sequence). CDR3 in DNA: TGTGCCAGCAGCTTAGTCGGGGGGCCGTATAGCAATCAGCCCCAGCATTTT. It translates to CASSLVGGPYSNQPQHF.

This chain joins TRBV27 and TRBJ2-2; D not resolved. The germline V gene has CDR1 MNHEY and CDR2 SMNVEV (reference sequence). The V end lost 6 bases, the J end lost 4 bases, and 12 bases lay between the germline ends. The CDR3 has 14 residues. The CDR3 coding sequence is TGTGCCAGCAGCGTTGAATCAGCCACCGGGGAGCTGTTTTTT. Translation: CASSVESATGELFF.

The chain employs TRBV5-4 and TRBJ2-2; no reliable D call. The CDR3 totals 15 residues. Germline lookup yields CDR1 SGHNT and CDR2 YYREEE (reference sequence). Trimming took 3 bases from V and 1 from J, leaving 10 bases between them. DNA for the CDR3: TGTGCCAGCAGCTCCCGGGCCTTGAACACCGGGGAGCTGTTTTTT. Its protein is CASSSRALNTGELFF.

In its sample, this clone was seen once. The J gene is TRBJ2-7, the V gene TRBV10-3, with D unclear. The V gene lost 4 bases and the J gene lost 0 bases, with 16 bases spanning the gap. This CDR3 is built from 16 residues. The germline V gene encodes CDR1 ENHRY and CDR2 SYGVKD. The chain's CDR3 is CAISAFKAAGSYEQYF. The CDR3 DNA is TGTGCCATCAGTGCCTTCAAGGCCGCCGGCTCCTACGAGCAGTACTTC.

With respect to this clone: The sample has other DNA sequences that encode this CDR3 too. The chain has TRBV27 and TRBJ1-2; no firm D call. Germline V gene lookup returns CDR1 MNHEY and CDR2 SMNVEV (reference sequence). The CDR3 is made up of 13 amino acids. The V and J ends lost 2 bases and 0 bases respectively, with 4 bases between them. The CDR3 region has the DNA TGTGCCAGCAGTTTAAGCGCTAACTATGGCTACACCTTC. Translated: CASSLSANYGYTF.

This chain links TRBV5-1 with TRBJ2-7, with TRBD2 identical over 11 bases. CDR1 is SGHRS and CDR2 is YFSETQ in the germline V gene. The CDR3 has 17 residues. V shed 0 bases and J 4 bases; nucleotides not matched to a gene: 9. The CDR3 is CASSLDPLAGGLYEQYF. The DNA of the CDR3 is TGCGCCAGCAGCTTGGACCCTCTAGCGGGAGGTTTGTACGAGCAGTACTTC. The variable domain in full, with the rest retrieved from reference TRBV5-1 and TRBJ2-7, is KAGVTQTPRYLIKTRGQQVTLSCSPISGHRSVSWYQQTPGQGLQFLFEYFSETQRNKGNFPGRFSGRQFSNSRSEMNVSTLELGDSALYLCASSLDPLAGGLYEQYFGPGTRLTVT.

The chain carries TRBV4-3 and TRBJ2-1; maybe TRBD2 (7 bases). The CDR3 has 15 amino acids. V gave up 0 bases and J gave up 8 bases, with 14 bases separating them. Germline CDR1 is LGHNA and CDR2 is YSLEER. CDR3 DNA sequence: TGCGCCAGCAGCCAAGAGACGGGGGGCCCGGATGAGCAGTTCTTC. This codes for CASSQETGGPDEQFF.